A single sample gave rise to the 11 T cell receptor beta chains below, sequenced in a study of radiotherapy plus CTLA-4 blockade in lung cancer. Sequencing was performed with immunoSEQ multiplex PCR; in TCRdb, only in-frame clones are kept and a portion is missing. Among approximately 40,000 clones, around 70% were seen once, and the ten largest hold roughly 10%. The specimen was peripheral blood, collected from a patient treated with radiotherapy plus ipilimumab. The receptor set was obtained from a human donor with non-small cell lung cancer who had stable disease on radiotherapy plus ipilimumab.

CDR3 residues: CASSATGGSYQPQHF. The CDR3 DNA reads as TGTGCCAGCAGCGCCACAGGGGGCTCATATCAGCCCCAGCATTTT. The genes are TRBV7-6 and TRBJ1-5, with TRBD1 identical over 9 bases. The germline V gene encodes CDR1 SGHVS and CDR2 FNYEAQ. V trimming: 5 bases; J trimming: 5 bases; junction bases outside the gene matches: 7. The CDR3 spans 15 residues.

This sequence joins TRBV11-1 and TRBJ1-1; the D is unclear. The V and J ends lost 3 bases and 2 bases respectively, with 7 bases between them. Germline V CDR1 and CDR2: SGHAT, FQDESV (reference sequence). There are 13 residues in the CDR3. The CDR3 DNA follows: TGTGCCAGCAGCTTCAACAGAAACACTGAAGCTTTCTTT. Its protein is CASSFNRNTEAFF.

The CDR3 reads CASSHSSGNTIYF. Written as DNA, the CDR3 is TGTGCCAGCAGCCACAGCTCTGGAAACACCATATATTTT. V and J are TRBV7-2 and TRBJ1-3; D gene uncertain. The CDR3 runs 13 residues. Per germline, CDR1 SGHTA and CDR2 FQGNSA. The ends were cut back, 5 bases at V and 0 bases at J, with 5 bases in the middle.

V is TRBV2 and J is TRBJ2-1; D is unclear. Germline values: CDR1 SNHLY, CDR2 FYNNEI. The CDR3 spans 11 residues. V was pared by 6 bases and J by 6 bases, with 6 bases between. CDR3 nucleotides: TGTGCCAGCAGGGCTAGCAATGAGCAGTTCTTC. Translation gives CASRASNEQFF.

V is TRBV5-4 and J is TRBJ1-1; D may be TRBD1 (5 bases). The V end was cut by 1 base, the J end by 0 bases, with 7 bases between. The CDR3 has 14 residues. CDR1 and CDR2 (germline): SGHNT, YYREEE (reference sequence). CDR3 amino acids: CASSLPGMNTEAFF. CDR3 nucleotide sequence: TGTGCCAGCAGCTTGCCAGGGATGAACACTGAAGCTTTCTTT. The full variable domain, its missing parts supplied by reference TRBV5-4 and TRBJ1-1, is ETGVTQSPTHLIKTRGQQVTLRCSSQSGHNTVSWYQQALGQGPQFIFQYYREEENGRGNFPPRFSGLQFPNYSSELNVNALELDDSALYLCASSLPGMNTEAFFGQGTRLTVV.

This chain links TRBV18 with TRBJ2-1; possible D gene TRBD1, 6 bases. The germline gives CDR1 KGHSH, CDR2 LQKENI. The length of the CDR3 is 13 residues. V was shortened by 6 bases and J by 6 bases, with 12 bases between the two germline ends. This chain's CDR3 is CASSSTGSNEQFF. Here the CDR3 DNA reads TGTGCCAGCTCTTCAACAGGGAGCAATGAGCAGTTCTTC. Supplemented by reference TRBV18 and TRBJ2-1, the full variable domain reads NAGVMQNPRHLVRRRGQEARLRCSPMKGHSHVYWYRQLPEEGLKFMVYLQKENIIDESGMPKERFSAEFPKEGPSILRIQQVVRGDSAAYFCASSSTGSNEQFFGPGTRLTVL.

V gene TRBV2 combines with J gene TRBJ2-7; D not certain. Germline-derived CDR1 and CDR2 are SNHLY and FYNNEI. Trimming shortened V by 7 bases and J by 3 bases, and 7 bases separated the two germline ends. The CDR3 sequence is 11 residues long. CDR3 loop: CASKSRYEQYF. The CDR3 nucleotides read TGTGCCAGCAAATCCCGCTACGAGCAGTACTTC.

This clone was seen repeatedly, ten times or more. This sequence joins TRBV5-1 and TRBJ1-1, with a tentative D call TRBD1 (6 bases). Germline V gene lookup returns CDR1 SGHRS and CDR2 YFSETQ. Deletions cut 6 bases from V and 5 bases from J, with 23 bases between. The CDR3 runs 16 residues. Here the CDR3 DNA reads TGCGCCAGCAATCTTTCACCCGGGGGGCTTGGTACTGAAGCTTTCTTT. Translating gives CASNLSPGGLGTEAFF.

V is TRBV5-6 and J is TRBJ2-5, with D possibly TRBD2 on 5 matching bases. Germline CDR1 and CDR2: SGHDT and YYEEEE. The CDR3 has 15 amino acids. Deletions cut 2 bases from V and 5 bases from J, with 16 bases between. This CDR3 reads CASSLNGASRETQYF. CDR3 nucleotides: TGTGCCAGCAGCTTAAATGGTGCTAGCCGGGAGACCCAGTACTTC.

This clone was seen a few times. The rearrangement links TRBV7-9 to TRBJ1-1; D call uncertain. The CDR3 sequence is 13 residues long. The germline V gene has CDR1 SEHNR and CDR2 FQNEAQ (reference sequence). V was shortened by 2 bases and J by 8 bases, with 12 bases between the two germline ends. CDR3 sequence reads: CASSLSEGREAFF. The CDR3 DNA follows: TGTGCCAGCAGCTTAAGTGAGGGCAGGGAAGCTTTCTTT.

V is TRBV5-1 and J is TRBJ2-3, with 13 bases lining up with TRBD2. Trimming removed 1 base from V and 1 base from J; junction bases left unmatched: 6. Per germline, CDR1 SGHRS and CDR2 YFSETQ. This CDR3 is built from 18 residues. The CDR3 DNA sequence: TGCGCCAGCAGCTTGACTAGCGGGGGGGCCGGGGGCACAGATACGCAGTATTTT. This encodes CASSLTSGGAGGTDTQYF.